Included here is one T cell receptor beta chain sequence, with context. This CDR3 contains 14 residues. Unmatched junction bases numbered 11, after V lost 8 bases and J lost 7 bases. CDR1 LNHDA and CDR2 SQIVND come from the germline V gene (reference sequence). This sample is drawn from a study of control samples from healthy donors and cancer patients. TCRdb keeps only in-frame clones here, not all; method: immunoSEQ multiplex PCR. The sample lists some 220,000 clones; roughly 94% were seen once. The chain links TRBV19 to TRBJ1-3; 7 nucleotides align to TRBD1. Material for sequencing was blood. The clonotype originates from a man aged 50 to 60 in good health. CDR3 in amino acids: CASGRDSLGNTIYF. The CDR3 DNA sequence: TGTGCCAGTGGACGGGACAGCCTGGGGAACACCATATATTTT.